Listed here are 27 T cell receptor beta chains from one sample, sequenced in a study of CD8 T cells in Susac syndrome. After extraction with the RNeasy kit, 0.5 to 1 ug of the RNA was reverse transcribed using random hexamers. TCRdb recomputed calls from the immunoSEQ multiplex PCR reads with MiXCR, one row per CDR3 protein. This table holds 150,000 to 200,000 distinct CDR3 sequences, 95% found once. The sample taken for sequencing was CD8+ T cells from PBMCs. The receptors stem from a human donor with Susac syndrome.

The chain recombines TRBV5-1 with TRBJ2-7; 8 bases align to TRBD1. The germline V gene encodes CDR1 SGHRS and CDR2 YFSETQ. This CDR3 spans 16 amino acids. Trimming removed 2 bases from V and 4 bases from J; junction bases left unmatched: 11. This chain's CDR3 is CASSLQRDRRNYEQYF. The DNA of the CDR3 is TGCGCCAGCAGCTTACAACGGGACAGGCGAAATTACGAGCAGTACTTC.

V is TRBV28 and J is TRBJ1-1; 8 nucleotides line up with TRBD1. The CDR3 is 18 residues long. The germline V gene has CDR1 MDHEN and CDR2 SYDVKM. V lost 3 bases and J lost 6; bases outside the gene matches: 18. The CDR3 region is CASSFLTTGVDLIAEAFF. For the CDR3, the DNA is TGTGCCAGCAGTTTCCTGACGACAGGGGTAGATCTAATAGCTGAAGCTTTCTTT.

In this sample, this clonotype turned up once. The chain uses TRBV6-5 and TRBJ2-5; D is perhaps TRBD1 (6 bases). Trimming cost V 0 bases and J 5 bases, with 10 bases left between them. This CDR3 is built from 14 residues. Looked up from germline, CDR1 is MNHEY and CDR2 is SVGAGI. CDR3 region: CASSYSGAKETQYF. As DNA, the CDR3 is TGTGCCAGCAGTTACTCGGGGGCGAAGGAGACCCAGTACTTC.

This chain uses TRBV2 with TRBJ1-6; 9 nucleotides align to TRBD1. The CDR3 spans 15 residues. Germline CDR1 and CDR2: SNHLY and FYNNEI. Trimming cost V 2 bases and J 9 bases; bases outside gene matches: 5. CDR3 region: CASSEHGQGSSPLHF. The CDR3 bases are TGTGCCAGCAGTGAACACGGACAGGGGAGTTCACCCCTCCACTTT.

The CDR3 DNA reads TGTGCCAGCAGTTACTCGATGGCCCCGGGGTATGGCTACACCTTC. Protein sequence: CASSYSMAPGYGYTF. This chain uses TRBV6-5 with TRBJ1-2; D remains unclear. The germline V gene encodes CDR1 MNHEY and CDR2 SVGAGI. The CDR3 is made up of 15 amino acids. V was clipped by 0 bases and J by 5 bases, with 13 bases between them.

The rearrangement uses TRBV28 and TRBJ2-4, with no clear D. Trimming stripped 6 bases from V and 0 bases from J, with 12 bases between. The CDR3 length is 15 residues. CDR1 and CDR2 from the germline V gene are MDHEN and SYDVKM. The CDR3 sequence: CASRVQKVAKNIQYF. As DNA, the CDR3 is TGTGCCAGCAGGGTCCAGAAGGTAGCCAAAAACATTCAGTACTTC.

The rearrangement links TRBV7-9 to TRBJ2-1, with D uncertain. The CDR3 length is 16 residues. Trimming shortened V by 5 bases and J by 6 bases, and 20 bases separated the two germline ends. Germline-derived CDR1 and CDR2 are SEHNR and FQNEAQ (reference sequence). The CDR3 loop is CASSAAGPSYSNEQFF. As DNA, the CDR3 is TGTGCCAGCAGCGCAGCAGGTCCTTCCTACTCCAATGAGCAGTTCTTC. Full variable domain (remainder filled in from reference TRBV7-9 and TRBJ2-1): DTGVSQNPRHKITKRGQNVTFRCDPISEHNRLYWYRQTLGQGPEFLTYFQNEAQLEKSRLLSDRFSAERPKGSFSTLEIQRTEQGDSAMYLCASSAAGPSYSNEQFFGPGTRLTVL.

The gene calls are TRBV6-5 and TRBJ2-3; the D gene is possibly TRBD1 (6 bases). Trimming took 2 bases from V and 2 from J, leaving 17 bases between them. Germline values: CDR1 MNHEY, CDR2 SVGAGI. The CDR3 is 17 amino acids. For the CDR3, the DNA is TGTGCCAGCAGTTACCAGGGGACAAGTCGTTCCACAGATACGCAGTATTTT. Its protein is CASSYQGTSRSTDTQYF.

The J gene is TRBJ1-1, the V gene TRBV30; D gene ambiguous. CDR1 and CDR2 from the germline V gene are GTSNPN and SVGIG (reference sequence). The CDR3 runs to 13 residues. Trimming stripped 2 bases from V and 1 base from J, with 8 bases between. This chain's CDR3 is CAWSQEENTEAFF. In DNA form, the CDR3 reads TGTGCCTGGAGTCAGGAGGAGAACACTGAAGCTTTCTTT.

The rearrangement uses TRBV30 and TRBJ1-5; 7 nucleotides align to TRBD1. V dropped 2 bases and J dropped 0; count of bases not matched to a gene: 4. The CDR3 is 15 residues long. Germline V lookup: CDR1 GTSNPN, CDR2 SVGIG (reference sequence). CDR3 coding DNA: TGTGCCTGGAGTCCGGGACAGTATAGCAATCAGCCCCAGCATTTT. This translates into CAWSPGQYSNQPQHF.

V and J are TRBV12-5 and TRBJ1-2, with TRBD1 as a possible D gene (5 bases). Trimming cost V 6 bases and J 4 bases, with 12 bases left between them. CDR1 and CDR2 (germline): LGHNT, FRNRAP. The CDR3 has 13 amino acids. The CDR3 sequence: CASGRETTYGYTF. The CDR3 DNA sequence: TGTGCTAGTGGCAGGGAAACGACCTATGGCTACACCTTC. The full variable domain, rest sourced from reference TRBV12-5 and TRBJ1-2, is DARVTQTPRHKVTEMGQEVTMRCQPILGHNTVFWYRQTMMQGLELLAYFRNRAPLDDSGMPKDRFSAEMPDATLATLKIQPSEPRDSAVYFCASGRETTYGYTFGSGTRLTVV.

V gene TRBV6-5 combines with J gene TRBJ2-2; D possibly corresponds to TRBD2 (6 bases). Germline V gene lookup returns CDR1 MNHEY and CDR2 SVGAGI. The V end lost 2 bases, the J end lost 6 bases, and 13 bases lay between the germline ends. This CDR3 has 15 residues. Here the CDR3 reads CASSYGGALAGELFF. The CDR3, as DNA: TGTGCCAGCAGTTACGGAGGGGCGTTAGCCGGGGAGCTGTTTTTT.

The gene calls are TRBV9 and TRBJ1-2; D not certain. This CDR3 spans 14 amino acids. Trimming took off 0 bases at V and 0 bases at J, with 6 bases between the two ends. From germline, CDR1 is SGDLS and CDR2 YYNGEE. In DNA, the CDR3 is TGTGCCAGCAGCGTAGCTGACGCTAACTATGGCTACACCTTC. This codes for CASSVADANYGYTF.

The rearrangement joins TRBV12-3 or TRBV12-4 to TRBJ1-5; the D is unclear. Trimming pared 7 bases from V and 0 bases from J, leaving 13 bases between. The CDR3 is 15 amino acids. Here the CDR3 DNA reads TGTGCCAGCACCTCCAGCGAGGATAGCAATCAGCCCCAGCATTTT. It translates to CASTSSEDSNQPQHF.

V gene TRBV19 combines with J gene TRBJ1-5; D ambiguous. Germline V CDR1 and CDR2: LNHDA, SQIVND (reference sequence). V was shortened by 6 bases and J by 9 bases, with 18 bases between the two germline ends. The CDR3 runs 14 residues. The CDR3 DNA is TGTGCCAGTAGGCCGACGACCTATGAGACGCCCCAGCATTTT. It translates to CASRPTTYETPQHF.

The rearrangement links TRBV7-3 to TRBJ2-3; D possibly corresponds to TRBD1 (5 bases). CDR3 length equals 16 residues. The V end lost 2 bases, the J end lost 1 base, and 13 bases lay between the germline ends. The V gene's germline CDR1 is SGHTA and CDR2 FQGTGA. CDR3: CASSLVGQSRTDTQYF. DNA for the CDR3: TGTGCCAGCAGCTTAGTTGGACAAAGCCGCACAGATACGCAGTATTTT.

This sequence joins TRBV7-9 and TRBJ1-1; 8 bases map to TRBD1. Looked up from germline, CDR1 is SEHNR and CDR2 is FQNEAQ (reference sequence). The CDR3 is 17 residues long. J gave up 0 bases and V 7 bases, and 13 bases lay outside the gene matches. Here the CDR3 reads CASIGMDRETMNTEAFF. DNA of the CDR3: TGTGCCAGCATTGGGATGGACAGGGAGACGATGAACACTGAAGCTTTCTTT.

The CDR3: CASSVENVGNTIYF. The CDR3 DNA sequence: TGTGCCAGCAGCGTAGAGAACGTCGGAAACACCATATATTTT. The chain uses TRBV9 and TRBJ1-3; D is ambiguous. The CDR3 spans 14 residues. V lost 0 bases, J lost 4 bases, and 8 bases lay in between. Germline CDR1 and CDR2: SGDLS and YYNGEE.

CDR3 in DNA: TGTGCCAGCAGCCAGGACAGTCCTCTCAATCAGCCCCAGCATTTT. This gives the protein CASSQDSPLNQPQHF. This chain joins TRBV6-4 and TRBJ1-5; perhaps TRBD1 as D (6 bases). V was pared by 6 bases and J by 3 bases, with 15 bases between. Germline assignment: CDR1 MRHNA and CDR2 SNTAGT. There are 15 residues in the CDR3.

V usage is TRBV20-1 and J usage is TRBJ2-1; a weak D match, TRBD1 (5 bases). Trimming took 1 base from V and 10 from J, leaving 14 bases between them. Looked up from germline, CDR1 is DFQATT and CDR2 is SNEGSKA (reference sequence). The CDR3 extends over 13 amino acids. The CDR3 nucleotides read TGCAGTGCTAGAGGTTGGGGCGCGGCCGAGCAGTTCTTC. Residues: CSARGWGAAEQFF.

The rearrangement links TRBV12-3 or TRBV12-4 to TRBJ1-4; 8 nucleotides agree with TRBD1. J lost 7 bases, V lost 1 base, and 11 bases had no gene match. The CDR3 has 17 amino acids. The CDR3 spells CASSLVGGQGVGEKLFF. CDR3 bases: TGTGCCAGCAGTTTAGTAGGAGGACAGGGAGTAGGTGAAAAACTGTTTTTT.

This chain links TRBV30 with TRBJ1-1; D is ambiguous. This CDR3 is 12 amino acids long. Looked up from germline, CDR1 is GTSNPN and CDR2 is SVGIG (reference sequence). Trimming shortened V by 3 bases and J by 3 bases, and 8 bases separated the two germline ends. The CDR3 sequence is CAWRQPYTEAFF. Here the CDR3 DNA reads TGTGCCTGGAGACAGCCATACACTGAAGCTTTCTTT. Combining the CDR3 with reference TRBV30 and TRBJ1-1 gives the whole variable domain SQTIHQWPATLVQPVGSPLSLECTVEGTSNPNLYWYRQAAGRGLQLLFYSVGIGQISSEVPQNLSASRPQDRQFILSSKKLLLSDSGFYLCAWRQPYTEAFFGQGTRLTVV.

The J gene is TRBJ2-7, the V gene TRBV6-6, with D uncertain. The CDR3 totals 14 residues. Germline lookup yields CDR1 MNHNY and CDR2 SVGAGI (reference sequence). Trimming cost V 0 bases and J 0 bases, with 6 bases left between them. This CDR3 reads CASSYSDFSYEQYF. CDR3 coding DNA: TGTGCCAGCAGTTACTCCGACTTCTCCTACGAGCAGTACTTC.

The chain carries TRBV12-3 or TRBV12-4 and TRBJ2-7; D not certain. The CDR3 spans 11 residues. Trimming took off 3 bases at V and 6 bases at J, with 6 bases between the two ends. The CDR3 region is CASSFSREQYF. In DNA, the CDR3 is TGTGCCAGCAGTTTTAGTCGCGAGCAGTACTTC.

The CDR3 loop is CASTASGYMETQYF. In nucleotides, the CDR3 is TGTGCCAGCACCGCTAGCGGGTATATGGAGACCCAGTACTTC. The genes are TRBV6-1 and TRBJ2-5; TRBD2 agrees at 8 bases. CDR1 and CDR2 (germline): MNHNS, SASEGT. V lost 7 bases to trimming and J lost 5 bases; unmatched junction nucleotides: 9. The CDR3 has 14 amino acids.

The chain links TRBV27 to TRBJ1-1; a possible D gene is TRBD1 (5 bases). V lost 5 bases and J 1 base, leaving 14 bases between the germline ends. Germline CDR1 is MNHEY and CDR2 is SMNVEV (reference sequence). The CDR3 covers 15 residues. CDR3 nucleotides: TGTGCCAGCAGTCCCGCCTGGCAGGGGAACACTGAAGCTTTCTTT. Its translation: CASSPAWQGNTEAFF.

This clonotype was seen more than once but under ten times. V usage is TRBV19 and J usage is TRBJ2-7; D gene unclear. Trimming took 3 bases from V and 0 from J, leaving 6 bases between them. Germline V gives CDR1 LNHDA, CDR2 SQIVND (reference sequence). This CDR3 spans 13 amino acids. For the CDR3, the DNA is TGTGCCAGTAGTATTGGTTCCTCCTACGAGCAGTACTTC. It translates to CASSIGSSYEQYF.